A selection of T cell receptor beta chains follows, all from one sample in a study of T cells in Graves' hyperthyroidism and ophthalmopathy. TCRdb independently ran MiXCR on the multiplex PCR reads; one entry per CDR3 protein. The sample includes about 560,000 distinct CDR3 sequences, approximately 16% of them seen just once. Sequencing input: blood. The source is a woman in her late teens or twenties with Graves' hyperthyroidism. The CDR3 runs from the conserved cysteine through the conserved F or W. Each record gives: J gene, D gene, clone size, V gene, CDR3 length, CDR3 DNA, CDR3 protein. The D gene is left open where the match is weak. Size is omitted from some rows. Given values are once, few, many or a class for expanded clones.

j_call: TRBJ1-5
d_call: NA
clone_size: many
v_call: TRBV12-3/TRBV12-4
cdr3_length: 14
cdr3_nt: TGTGCCAGCAGTTTATGGGGGGCTAATCAGCCCCAGCATTTT
cdr3_aa: CASSLWGANQPQHF

j_call: TRBJ2-7
d_call: TRBD1
clone_size: many
v_call: TRBV27
cdr3_length: 14
cdr3_nt: TGTGCCAGCAGTTTAAAGGGACAGGGGTACGAGCAGTACTTC
cdr3_aa: CASSLKGQGYEQYF

j_call: TRBJ2-1
d_call: NA
clone_size: NA
v_call: TRBV24-1
cdr3_length: 15
cdr3_nt: TGTGCCACCAGTAGGGGGGCCTACTCCTACAATGAGCAGTTCTTC
cdr3_aa: CATSRGAYSYNEQFF

j_call: TRBJ1-1
d_call: NA
clone_size: NA
v_call: TRBV12-3/TRBV12-4
cdr3_length: 15
cdr3_nt: TGTGCCAGCAGGTTCCTAGACGGAGCAAACACTGAAGCTTTCTTT
cdr3_aa: CASRFLDGANTEAFF

j_call: TRBJ2-2
d_call: NA
clone_size: many
v_call: TRBV7-9
cdr3_length: 16
cdr3_nt: TGTGCCAGCAGCTTAGAAACTACCTTGGGCACCGGGGAGCTGTTTTTT
cdr3_aa: CASSLETTLGTGELFF

j_call: TRBJ2-1
d_call: NA
clone_size: NA
v_call: TRBV9
cdr3_length: 15
cdr3_nt: TGTGCCAGCAGCGTAGCCCTCGAGCCCCTCAATGAGCAGTTCTTC
cdr3_aa: CASSVALEPLNEQFF

j_call: TRBJ2-1
d_call: NA
clone_size: NA
v_call: TRBV7-2
cdr3_length: 13
cdr3_nt: TGTGCCAGCAACCCCCAGCAGGGCAATGAGCAGTTCTTC
cdr3_aa: CASNPQQGNEQFF

j_call: TRBJ2-2
d_call: TRBD2
clone_size: once
v_call: TRBV5-1
cdr3_length: 15
cdr3_nt: TGCGCCAGCAGCCGCGATAGCGGGAGATCTGGGGAGCTGTTTTTT
cdr3_aa: CASSRDSGRSGELFF

j_call: TRBJ2-3
d_call: TRBD2
clone_size: NA
v_call: TRBV15
cdr3_length: 16
cdr3_nt: TGTGCCACCAGCAGAGCTAGCGGTCAAAGCACAGATACGCAGTATTTT
cdr3_aa: CATSRASGQSTDTQYF

j_call: TRBJ1-2
d_call: NA
clone_size: many
v_call: TRBV20-1
cdr3_length: 14
cdr3_nt: TGCAGTGCCTCCGGGGGCAGAGCTAACTATGGCTACACCTTC
cdr3_aa: CSASGGRANYGYTF

j_call: TRBJ1-1
d_call: NA
clone_size: few
v_call: TRBV9
cdr3_length: 13
cdr3_nt: TGTGCCAGCAGCGTAGGCCACACCACTGAAGCTTTCTTT
cdr3_aa: CASSVGHTTEAFF

j_call: TRBJ2-7
d_call: NA
clone_size: many
v_call: TRBV3-1
cdr3_length: 12
cdr3_nt: TGTGCCAGCAGCCATGGGGGCCCGGAGCAGTACTTC
cdr3_aa: CASSHGGPEQYF

j_call: TRBJ2-1
d_call: TRBD2
clone_size: few
v_call: TRBV29-1
cdr3_length: 16
cdr3_nt: TGCAGCGTTGACCTTTTTGGGACTAGCGGTTTAAATGAGCAGTTCTTC
cdr3_aa: CSVDLFGTSGLNEQFF

j_call: TRBJ1-1
d_call: NA
clone_size: many
v_call: TRBV5-1
cdr3_length: 14
cdr3_nt: TGCGCCAGCAGCTGGGGGGGAGAGAACACTGAAGCTTTCTTT
cdr3_aa: CASSWGGENTEAFF

j_call: TRBJ1-6
d_call: TRBD1
clone_size: few
v_call: TRBV6-4
cdr3_length: 16
cdr3_nt: TGTGCCAGCAGTGATGGGACAGGGGGCCCTAATTCACCCCTCCACTTT
cdr3_aa: CASSDGTGGPNSPLHF

j_call: TRBJ2-7
d_call: TRBD1
clone_size: NA
v_call: TRBV9
cdr3_length: 16
cdr3_nt: TGTGCCAGCAGCCCCCACGGGGACAGGAGCTCCTACGAGCAGTACTTC
cdr3_aa: CASSPHGDRSSYEQYF

j_call: TRBJ1-1
d_call: NA
clone_size: few
v_call: TRBV7-2
cdr3_length: 14
cdr3_nt: TGTGCCAGCAGCGCGACGCCGGTACACACTGAAGCTTTCTTT
cdr3_aa: CASSATPVHTEAFF

j_call: TRBJ2-7
d_call: TRBD1
clone_size: NA
v_call: TRBV6-1
cdr3_length: 13
cdr3_nt: TGTGCCAGCCCGGGACAGGGGGCTTCCGAGCAGTACTTC
cdr3_aa: CASPGQGASEQYF

j_call: TRBJ2-1
d_call: TRBD2
clone_size: few
v_call: TRBV6-4
cdr3_length: 15
cdr3_nt: TGTGCCAGCTCTTCAAGGGCTAGCGGGGGGAGTGAGCAGTTCTTC
cdr3_aa: CASSSRASGGSEQFF

j_call: TRBJ2-3
d_call: TRBD2
clone_size: NA
v_call: TRBV20-1
cdr3_length: 16
cdr3_nt: TGCAGTGCTAGAGATGAGACTAGCGGGAGCGCAGATACGCAGTATTTT
cdr3_aa: CSARDETSGSADTQYF

j_call: TRBJ2-1
d_call: TRBD1
clone_size: NA
v_call: TRBV20-1
cdr3_length: 15
cdr3_nt: TGCAGTGCTAGAAGGGACAGGGGGATCCACAATGAGCAGTTCTTC
cdr3_aa: CSARRDRGIHNEQFF

j_call: TRBJ2-5
d_call: TRBD2
clone_size: many
v_call: TRBV7-2
cdr3_length: 15
cdr3_nt: TGTGCCAGCAGCCTTAAGCGGGAGGGCCGGGAGACCCAGTACTTC
cdr3_aa: CASSLKREGRETQYF

j_call: TRBJ1-2
d_call: NA
clone_size: NA
v_call: TRBV7-9
cdr3_length: 10
cdr3_nt: TGTGCCAGCAGTCGACAGGCCTACACCTTC
cdr3_aa: CASSRQAYTF

j_call: TRBJ1-1
d_call: NA
clone_size: many
v_call: TRBV7-9
cdr3_length: 12
cdr3_nt: TGTGCCAGCAGCTTAGAAGACACTGAAGCTTTCTTT
cdr3_aa: CASSLEDTEAFF

j_call: TRBJ2-7
d_call: NA
clone_size: many
v_call: TRBV6-1
cdr3_length: 12
cdr3_nt: TGTGCCAGCAGCGTCAAGGGTGACGAGCAGTACTTC
cdr3_aa: CASSVKGDEQYF

j_call: TRBJ1-5
d_call: TRBD1
clone_size: many
v_call: TRBV6-1
cdr3_length: 16
cdr3_nt: TGTGCCAGCAGTCCTGACAGGGGCATTGGCAATCAGCCCCAGCATTTT
cdr3_aa: CASSPDRGIGNQPQHF

j_call: TRBJ2-1
d_call: NA
clone_size: NA
v_call: TRBV5-4
cdr3_length: 15
cdr3_nt: TGTGCCAGCAGCTCCACCTTGACAGGTGGGAATGAGCAGTTCTTC
cdr3_aa: CASSSTLTGGNEQFF

j_call: TRBJ2-1
d_call: TRBD2
clone_size: NA
v_call: TRBV5-6
cdr3_length: 14
cdr3_nt: TGTGCCTGGGGCTATAGCGGGAGCCGCGATGAGCAGTTCTTC
cdr3_aa: CAWGYSGSRDEQFF

j_call: TRBJ2-1
d_call: NA
clone_size: NA
v_call: TRBV20-1
cdr3_length: 15
cdr3_nt: TGCAGTGCTAAGCATGGGATGGGGGTTGGCAATGAGCAGTTCTTC
cdr3_aa: CSAKHGMGVGNEQFF

j_call: TRBJ2-1
d_call: TRBD1
clone_size: many
v_call: TRBV29-1
cdr3_length: 13
cdr3_nt: TGCAGCGTTGGGACAGGGTGGGGCAATGAGCAGTTCTTC
cdr3_aa: CSVGTGWGNEQFF

j_call: TRBJ2-1
d_call: NA
clone_size: many
v_call: TRBV28
cdr3_length: 20
cdr3_nt: TGTGCCAGCAGTTTAAACGGCCGCTGGAAAGGGAGTAGGTCCTACAATGAGCAGTTCTTC
cdr3_aa: CASSLNGRWKGSRSYNEQFF

j_call: TRBJ2-3
d_call: TRBD2
clone_size: few
v_call: TRBV18
cdr3_length: 16
cdr3_nt: TGTGCCAGCTCACGTTCTAGCGGGGTACTCACAGATACGCAGTATTTT
cdr3_aa: CASSRSSGVLTDTQYF

j_call: TRBJ2-7
d_call: NA
clone_size: many
v_call: TRBV6-2/TRBV6-3
cdr3_length: 18
cdr3_nt: TGTGCCAGCAGTTACCAGGTCGGCGGTGGGGGCGTAAATCACGAGCAGTACTTC
cdr3_aa: CASSYQVGGGGVNHEQYF

j_call: TRBJ1-2
d_call: NA
clone_size: NA
v_call: TRBV7-2
cdr3_length: 15
cdr3_nt: TGTGCCAGCAGCTTAGCCTCAGGCGGTAACTATGGCTACACCTTC
cdr3_aa: CASSLASGGNYGYTF

j_call: TRBJ2-5
d_call: TRBD1
clone_size: many
v_call: TRBV3-1
cdr3_length: 15
cdr3_nt: TGTGCCAGCATGACTCGACAGGGCGGCCAAGAGACCCAGTACTTC
cdr3_aa: CASMTRQGGQETQYF

j_call: TRBJ2-4
d_call: NA
clone_size: many
v_call: TRBV20-1
cdr3_length: 14
cdr3_nt: TGCAGTGCTGGCTTAGTGGTAGCCAAAAACATTCAGTACTTC
cdr3_aa: CSAGLVVAKNIQYF

j_call: TRBJ2-5
d_call: TRBD1
clone_size: many
v_call: TRBV2
cdr3_length: 14
cdr3_nt: TGTGCCACCTTAGACAGGGATGGTCCAGAGACCCAGTACTTC
cdr3_aa: CATLDRDGPETQYF

j_call: TRBJ2-3
d_call: TRBD2
clone_size: few
v_call: TRBV6-6
cdr3_length: 15
cdr3_nt: TGTGCCAGCAGTTACTTAGGGACTACCCCAGATACGCAGTATTTT
cdr3_aa: CASSYLGTTPDTQYF

j_call: TRBJ2-5
d_call: TRBD1
clone_size: few
v_call: TRBV27
cdr3_length: 12
cdr3_nt: TGTGCCAGCAGTTTACCGGGACAGGCGGAGTACTTC
cdr3_aa: CASSLPGQAEYF

j_call: TRBJ1-5
d_call: NA
clone_size: few
v_call: TRBV27
cdr3_length: 16
cdr3_nt: TGTGCCAGCAGTTTGGTCTCAAGGGATAGCAATCAGCCCCAGCATTTT
cdr3_aa: CASSLVSRDSNQPQHF

j_call: TRBJ1-4
d_call: NA
clone_size: many
v_call: TRBV28
cdr3_length: 17
cdr3_nt: TGTGCCAGCAGTTTACTGTTCCAGGGTGCGGAAGGCGAAAAACTGTTTTTT
cdr3_aa: CASSLLFQGAEGEKLFF

j_call: TRBJ2-5
d_call: TRBD2
clone_size: many
v_call: TRBV28
cdr3_length: 14
cdr3_nt: TGTGCCAGCAAAACTAGCGGGGGGGTAGAGACCCAGTACTTC
cdr3_aa: CASKTSGGVETQYF

j_call: TRBJ2-1
d_call: TRBD2
clone_size: NA
v_call: TRBV7-2
cdr3_length: 14
cdr3_nt: TGTGCCAGCAGCCCCGGACTAGCGAGCCATGAGCAGTTCTTC
cdr3_aa: CASSPGLASHEQFF

j_call: TRBJ1-3
d_call: NA
clone_size: NA
v_call: TRBV13
cdr3_length: 16
cdr3_nt: TGTGCCAGCAGAGCAGGGGCCCTTGACACTGGAAACACCATATATTTT
cdr3_aa: CASRAGALDTGNTIYF

j_call: TRBJ2-3
d_call: NA
clone_size: many
v_call: TRBV6-5
cdr3_length: 18
cdr3_nt: TGTGCCAGCAGTTACTCGCTTCTTCTAGCGCGGCGGGCGGATACGCAGTATTTT
cdr3_aa: CASSYSLLLARRADTQYF

j_call: TRBJ1-4
d_call: NA
clone_size: few
v_call: TRBV27
cdr3_length: 16
cdr3_nt: TGTGCCAGCAGACCGATTTCTTTAGACCGGAATGAAAAACTGTTTTTT
cdr3_aa: CASRPISLDRNEKLFF

j_call: TRBJ2-5
d_call: NA
clone_size: many
v_call: TRBV5-1
cdr3_length: 16
cdr3_nt: TGCGCCAGCAGCTTGGAATTGCTCGGGGGCGGGAAGACCCAGTACTTC
cdr3_aa: CASSLELLGGGKTQYF

j_call: TRBJ1-3
d_call: NA
clone_size: many
v_call: TRBV11-2
cdr3_length: 15
cdr3_nt: TGTGCCAGCAGCTCTAGCGACAGCTCTGGAAACACCATATATTTT
cdr3_aa: CASSSSDSSGNTIYF